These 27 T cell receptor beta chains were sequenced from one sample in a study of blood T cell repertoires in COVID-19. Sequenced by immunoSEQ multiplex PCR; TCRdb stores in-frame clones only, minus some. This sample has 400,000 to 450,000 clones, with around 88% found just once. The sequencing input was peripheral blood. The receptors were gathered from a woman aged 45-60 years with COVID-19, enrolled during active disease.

CDR3 sequence: CASTPGGLGQPQHF. The CDR3 bases are TGTGCCAGCACCCCAGGGGGGTTAGGCCAGCCCCAGCATTTT. V is TRBV6-5 and J is TRBJ1-5; TRBD1 matches at 7 bases. The length of the CDR3 is 14 residues. The junction had 10 bases not matched to a gene; V was cut back by 7 bases and J by 7 bases. Germline V gene data show CDR1 as MNHEY and CDR2 as SVGAGI.

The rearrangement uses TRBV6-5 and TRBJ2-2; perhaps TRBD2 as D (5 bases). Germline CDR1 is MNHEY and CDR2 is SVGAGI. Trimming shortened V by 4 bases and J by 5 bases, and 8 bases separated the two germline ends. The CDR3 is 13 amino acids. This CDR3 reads CASSSGGTGELFF. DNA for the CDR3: TGTGCCAGCAGTTCGGGCGGGACCGGGGAGCTGTTTTTT.

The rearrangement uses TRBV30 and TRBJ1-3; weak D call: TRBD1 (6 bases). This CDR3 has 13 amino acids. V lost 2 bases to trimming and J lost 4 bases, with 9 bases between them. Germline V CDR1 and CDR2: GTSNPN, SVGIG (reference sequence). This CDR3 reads CAWSPDRGNTIYF. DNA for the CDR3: TGTGCCTGGAGTCCCGACAGGGGAAACACCATATATTTT.

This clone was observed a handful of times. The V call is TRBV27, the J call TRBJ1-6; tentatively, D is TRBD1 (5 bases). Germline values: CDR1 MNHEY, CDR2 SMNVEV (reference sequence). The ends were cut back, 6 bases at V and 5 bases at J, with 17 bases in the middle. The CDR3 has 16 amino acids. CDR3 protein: CASSSSRVFDNSPLHF. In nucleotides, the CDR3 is TGTGCCAGCAGCTCCTCCAGGGTTTTCGATAATTCACCCCTCCACTTT.

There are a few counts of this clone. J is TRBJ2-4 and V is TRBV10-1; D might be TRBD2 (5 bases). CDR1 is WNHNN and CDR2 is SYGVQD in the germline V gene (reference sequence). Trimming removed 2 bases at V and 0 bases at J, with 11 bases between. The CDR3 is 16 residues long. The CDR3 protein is CASSEGQAVAKNIQYF. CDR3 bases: TGCGCCAGCAGTGAGGGGCAAGCGGTAGCCAAAAACATTCAGTACTTC.

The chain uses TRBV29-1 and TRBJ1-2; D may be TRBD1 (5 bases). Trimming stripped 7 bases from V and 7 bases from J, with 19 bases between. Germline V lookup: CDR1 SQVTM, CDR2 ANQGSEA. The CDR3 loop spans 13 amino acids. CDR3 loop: CSGGDPLRSGYTF. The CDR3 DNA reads TGCAGCGGCGGGGACCCGTTGAGATCTGGCTACACCTTC.

The CDR3 DNA reads as TGTGCCAGCAGCTTGGGCAGGGGGTTTAATCAGCCCCAGCATTTT. This sequence encodes CASSLGRGFNQPQHF. The chain links TRBV5-8 to TRBJ1-5; 7 nucleotides match TRBD1. The length of the CDR3 is 15 residues. With V trimmed by 0 bases and J by 4 bases, 4 bases remained unmatched. Germline assignment: CDR1 SGHTS and CDR2 YDEGEE.

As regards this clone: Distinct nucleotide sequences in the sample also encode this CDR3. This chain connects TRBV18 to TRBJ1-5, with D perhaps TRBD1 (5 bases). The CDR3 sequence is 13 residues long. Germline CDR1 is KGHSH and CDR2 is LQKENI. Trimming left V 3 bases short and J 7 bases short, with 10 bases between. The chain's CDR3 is CASSPSGNQPQHF. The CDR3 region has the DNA TGTGCCAGCTCACCTTCAGGGAACCAGCCCCAGCATTTT.

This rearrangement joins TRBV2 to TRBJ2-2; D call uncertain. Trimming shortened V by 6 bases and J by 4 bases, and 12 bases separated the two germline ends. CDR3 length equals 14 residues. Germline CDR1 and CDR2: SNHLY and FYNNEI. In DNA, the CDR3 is TGTGCCAGCAGCGTCATCCCTACCACCGGGGAGCTGTTTTTT. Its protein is CASSVIPTTGELFF.

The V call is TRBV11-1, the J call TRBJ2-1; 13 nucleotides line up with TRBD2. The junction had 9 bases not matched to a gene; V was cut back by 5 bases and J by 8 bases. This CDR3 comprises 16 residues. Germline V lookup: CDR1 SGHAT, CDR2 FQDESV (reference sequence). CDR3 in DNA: TGTGCCAGCAGCCCCACTAGCGGGGGGGCTCAGGATGAGCAGTTCTTC. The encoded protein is CASSPTSGGAQDEQFF.

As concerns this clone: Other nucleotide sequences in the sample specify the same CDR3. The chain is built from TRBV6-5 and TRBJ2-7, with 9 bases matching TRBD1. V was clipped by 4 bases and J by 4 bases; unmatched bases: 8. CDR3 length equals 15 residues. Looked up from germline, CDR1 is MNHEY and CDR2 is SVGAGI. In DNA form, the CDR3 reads TGTGCCAGCAGTTCGCCGGGACAGGGATCTTACGAGCAGTACTTC. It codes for CASSSPGQGSYEQYF.

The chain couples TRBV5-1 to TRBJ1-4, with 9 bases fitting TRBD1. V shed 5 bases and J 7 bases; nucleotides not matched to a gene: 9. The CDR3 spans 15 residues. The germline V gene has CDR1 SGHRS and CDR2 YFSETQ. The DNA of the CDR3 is TGCGCCAGCAGGCCCGGGACAGGGATTGTTGAAAAACTGTTTTTT. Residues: CASRPGTGIVEKLFF. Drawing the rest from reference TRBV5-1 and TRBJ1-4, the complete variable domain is KAGVTQTPRYLIKTRGQQVTLSCSPISGHRSVSWYQQTPGQGLQFLFEYFSETQRNKGNFPGRFSGRQFSNSRSEMNVSTLELGDSALYLCASRPGTGIVEKLFFGSGTQLSVL.

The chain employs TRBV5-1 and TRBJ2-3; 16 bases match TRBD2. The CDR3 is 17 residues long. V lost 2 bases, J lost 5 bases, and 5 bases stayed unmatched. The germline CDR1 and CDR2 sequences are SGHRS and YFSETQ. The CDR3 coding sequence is TGCGCCAGCAGCTTCGGGACTAGCGGGGGGGCGGTAGATACGCAGTATTTT. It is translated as CASSFGTSGGAVDTQYF.

CDR3 protein: CATSRRLAGGVSSYEQYF. The CDR3 DNA is TGTGCCACCAGCAGGAGACTAGCGGGGGGCGTGAGCTCCTACGAGCAGTACTTC. The chain recombines TRBV15 with TRBJ2-7, with 13 bases identical to TRBD2. Germline V lookup: CDR1 LNHNV, CDR2 YYDKDF (reference sequence). CDR3 length: 18 residues. Germline trimming cut 3 bases from V and 0 bases from J; bases unmatched to any gene: 8.

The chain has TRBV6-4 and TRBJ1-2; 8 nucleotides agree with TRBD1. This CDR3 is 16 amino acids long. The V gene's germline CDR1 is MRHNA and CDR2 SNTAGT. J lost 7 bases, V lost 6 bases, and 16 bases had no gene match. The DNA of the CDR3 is TGTGCCAGCAGCCACGCGGACAGGGTTTGGGGCGGTGGCTACACCTTC. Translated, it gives CASSHADRVWGGGYTF.

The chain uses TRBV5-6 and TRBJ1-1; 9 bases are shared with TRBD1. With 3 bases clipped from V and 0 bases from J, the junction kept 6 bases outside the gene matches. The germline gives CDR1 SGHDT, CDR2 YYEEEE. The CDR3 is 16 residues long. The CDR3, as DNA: TGTGCCAGCAGCTCGGGACAGGGATTCATGAACACTGAAGCTTTCTTT. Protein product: CASSSGQGFMNTEAFF. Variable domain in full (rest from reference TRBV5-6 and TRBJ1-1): DAGVTQSPTHLIKTRGQQVTLRCSPKSGHDTVSWYQQALGQGPQFIFQYYEEEERQRGNFPDRFSGHQFPNYSSELNVNALLLGDSALYLCASSSGQGFMNTEAFFGQGTRLTVV.

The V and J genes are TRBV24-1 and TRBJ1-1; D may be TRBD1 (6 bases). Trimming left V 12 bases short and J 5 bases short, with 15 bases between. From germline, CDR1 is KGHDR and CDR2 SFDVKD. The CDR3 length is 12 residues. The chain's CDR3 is CASQGFGTEAFF. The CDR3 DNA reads TGTGCCTCACAGGGTTTCGGAACTGAAGCTTTCTTT.

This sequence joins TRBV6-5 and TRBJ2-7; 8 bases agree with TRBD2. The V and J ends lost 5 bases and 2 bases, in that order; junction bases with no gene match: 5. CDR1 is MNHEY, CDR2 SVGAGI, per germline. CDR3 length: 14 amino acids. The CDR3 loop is CASSPPGGPYEQYF. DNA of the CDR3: TGTGCCAGCAGTCCGCCGGGGGGGCCCTACGAGCAGTACTTC.

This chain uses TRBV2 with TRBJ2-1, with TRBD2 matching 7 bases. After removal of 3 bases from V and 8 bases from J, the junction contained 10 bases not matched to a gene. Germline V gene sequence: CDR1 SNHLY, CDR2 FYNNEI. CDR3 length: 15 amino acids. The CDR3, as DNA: TGTGCCAGCAGTGAGGGAGGGCTGGGGTACGATGAGCAGTTCTTC. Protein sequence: CASSEGGLGYDEQFF.

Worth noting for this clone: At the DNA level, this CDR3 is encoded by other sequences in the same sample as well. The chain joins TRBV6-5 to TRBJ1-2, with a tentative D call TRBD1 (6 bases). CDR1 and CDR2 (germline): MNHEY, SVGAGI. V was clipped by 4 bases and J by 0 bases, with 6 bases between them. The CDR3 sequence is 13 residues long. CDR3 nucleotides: TGTGCCAGCAGTTCAGGGGCTAACTATGGCTACACCTTC. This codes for CASSSGANYGYTF.

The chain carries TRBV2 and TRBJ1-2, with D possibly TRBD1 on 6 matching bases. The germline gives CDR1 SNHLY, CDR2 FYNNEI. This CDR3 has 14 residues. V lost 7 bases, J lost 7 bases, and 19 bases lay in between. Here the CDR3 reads CASNHGYRAGGYTF. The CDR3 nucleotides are TGTGCCAGCAATCATGGATACAGGGCAGGTGGCTACACCTTC.

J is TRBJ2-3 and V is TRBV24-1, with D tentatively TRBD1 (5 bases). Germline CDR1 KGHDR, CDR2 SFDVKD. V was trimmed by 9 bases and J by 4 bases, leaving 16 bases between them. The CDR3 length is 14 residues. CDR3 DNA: TGTGCCACCTCTAGGGGTGACACGGCAGATACGCAGTATTTT. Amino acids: CATSRGDTADTQYF.

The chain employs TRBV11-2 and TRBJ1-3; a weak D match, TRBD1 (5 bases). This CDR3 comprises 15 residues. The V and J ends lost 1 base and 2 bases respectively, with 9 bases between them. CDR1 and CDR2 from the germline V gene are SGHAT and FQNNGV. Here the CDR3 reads CASSLGQRPGNTIYF. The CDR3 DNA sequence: TGTGCCAGCAGCTTAGGACAGAGACCTGGAAACACCATATATTTT.

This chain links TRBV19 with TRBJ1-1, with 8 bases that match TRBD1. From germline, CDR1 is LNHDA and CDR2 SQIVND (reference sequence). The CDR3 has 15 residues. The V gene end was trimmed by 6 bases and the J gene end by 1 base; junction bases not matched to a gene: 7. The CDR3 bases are TGTGCCAGTAGCCCTACTGACAGGGGGAACACTGAAGCTTTCTTT. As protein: CASSPTDRGNTEAFF.

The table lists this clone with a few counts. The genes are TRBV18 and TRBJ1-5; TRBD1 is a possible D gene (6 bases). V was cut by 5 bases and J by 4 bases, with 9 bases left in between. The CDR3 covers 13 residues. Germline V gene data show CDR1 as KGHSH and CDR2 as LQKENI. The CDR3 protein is CASSMDRNQPQHF. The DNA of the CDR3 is TGTGCCAGCTCAATGGACAGAAATCAGCCCCAGCATTTT.

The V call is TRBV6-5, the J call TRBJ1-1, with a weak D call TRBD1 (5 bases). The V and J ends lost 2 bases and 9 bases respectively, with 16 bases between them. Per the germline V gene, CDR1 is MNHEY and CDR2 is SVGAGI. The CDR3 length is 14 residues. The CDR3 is CASSYVQGVPKAFF. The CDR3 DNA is TGTGCCAGCAGTTACGTGCAGGGCGTCCCTAAAGCTTTCTTT.

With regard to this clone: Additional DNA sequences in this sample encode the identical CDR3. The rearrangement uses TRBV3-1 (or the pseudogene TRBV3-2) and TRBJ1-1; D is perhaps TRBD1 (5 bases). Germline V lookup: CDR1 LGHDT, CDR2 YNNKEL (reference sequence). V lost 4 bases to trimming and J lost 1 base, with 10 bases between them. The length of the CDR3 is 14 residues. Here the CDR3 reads CASSPLGGNTEAFF. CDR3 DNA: TGTGCCAGCAGCCCTCTGGGGGGGAACACTGAAGCTTTCTTT.